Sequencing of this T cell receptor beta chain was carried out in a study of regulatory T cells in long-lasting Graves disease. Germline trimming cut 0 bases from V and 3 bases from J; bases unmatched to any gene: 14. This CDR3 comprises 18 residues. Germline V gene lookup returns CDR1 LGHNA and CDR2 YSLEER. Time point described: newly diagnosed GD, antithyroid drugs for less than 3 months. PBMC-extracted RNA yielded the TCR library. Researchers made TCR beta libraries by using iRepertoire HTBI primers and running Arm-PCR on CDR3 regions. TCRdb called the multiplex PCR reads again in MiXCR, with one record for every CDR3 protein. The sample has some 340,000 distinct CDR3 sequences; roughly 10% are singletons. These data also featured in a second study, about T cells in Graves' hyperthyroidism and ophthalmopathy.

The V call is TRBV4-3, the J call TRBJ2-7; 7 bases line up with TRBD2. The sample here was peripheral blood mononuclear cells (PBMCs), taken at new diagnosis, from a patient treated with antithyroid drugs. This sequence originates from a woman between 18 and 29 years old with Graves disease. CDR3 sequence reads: CASSQDPVPAGINYEQYF. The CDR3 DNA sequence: TGCGCCAGCAGCCAAGATCCAGTCCCAGCGGGAATCAACTACGAGCAGTACTTC.